This T cell receptor beta chain originates from a study of OX40 agonist ivuxolimab in advanced cancers. Study-level information: At 0.01 to 10 mg/kg, ivuxolimab was administered intravenously to patients every 2 weeks. Regarding the study as a whole: The study observed clonal expansion of CD4+ and CD8+ blood T cells by week 6 at 0.1 to 3.0 mg/kg. Relative to CD4+ cells, CD8+ T cells on average had more expanded clones.

Worth noting for this clone: What it recognizes is unknown.

Trimming stripped 7 bases from V and 4 bases from J, with 11 bases between. The CDR3 has 11 residues. Germline CDR1 reads GTSNPN; CDR2 reads SVGIG (reference sequence). The table came from immunoSEQ multiplex PCR; TCRdb's copy has only in-frame clones and leaves some out. Of tens of thousands of clones listed, about 89% were seen once; the top ten hold 0.45% to 0.55%. This clonotype originated in an adult with an advanced solid tumor such as melanoma, head and neck, liver or kidney cancer. Here the sequenced sample was CD4+ or CD8+ T cells sorted from blood, taken in a trial of the OX40 agonist ivuxolimab. V usage is TRBV30 and J usage is TRBJ2-7; D is undetermined. The CDR3 DNA sequence: TGTGCCTCAAAACAGCAGTACGAGCAGTACTTC. Protein: CASKQQYEQYF.